This is a list of T cell receptor beta chains from one sample in a study of shared clonotypes between healthy human individuals. TCRdb's copy holds only in-frame clones and misses some; the assay was immunoSEQ multiplex PCR. Among 1.5 million to 1.9 million clones listed, 95% to 99% were seen once. Sample: naive CD4+ T cells sorted from blood. All receptors come from a man aged 25 to 45 in good health. The CDR3 runs from the conserved cysteine through the conserved F or W. A D gene is named only where the DNA matches it firmly. Clone size is not always given. Where it is, it says once, few, many or a class for expanded clones.

TRBV27,TRBD2,.,TRBJ2-2,TGTGCCAGCAGTCAAACCTCACTAGCGGGAGTCACCGGGGAGCTGTTTTTT,CASSQTSLAGVTGELFF
TRBV19,.,.,TRBJ2-2,TGTGCCAGTAGTATCCCGTCCGGGACCTACACCGGGGAGCTGTTTTTT,CASSIPSGTYTGELFF
TRBV15,TRBD2,.,TRBJ2-7,TGTGCCACCAGCAGAGATGGACGCCCCGGGACTAGCGGGACAGAAGCCTACGAGCAGTACTTC,CATSRDGRPGTSGTEAYEQYF
TRBV27,.,.,TRBJ1-4,TGTGCCAGCAGTTTATCCCTAAGGGGGGACGAAAAACTGTTTTTT,CASSLSLRGDEKLFF
TRBV11-3,TRBD2,.,TRBJ2-7,TGTGCCAGCAGCTTAACGGTTTGGGGAGGGACCTACGAGCAGTACTTC,CASSLTVWGGTYEQYF
TRBV27,.,.,TRBJ2-1,TGTGCCAGCACCCTCGAACAGGGCTGGGGTGAGCAGTTCTTC,CASTLEQGWGEQFF
TRBV28,TRBD2,.,TRBJ2-1,TGTGCCAGCAGACTTGGCACAAGCGGGAGGGCCGACAATGAGCAGTTCTTC,CASRLGTSGRADNEQFF
TRBV11-2,.,.,TRBJ1-3,TGTGCCAGCAGCACTAGACAGGTCCTCTCTGGAAACACCATATATTTT,CASSTRQVLSGNTIYF
TRBV6-1,.,.,TRBJ2-5,TGTGCCAGCAGTGATGGAGTGGGTGATGGGCAGACCCAGTACTTC,CASSDGVGDGQTQYF
TRBV10-3,.,once,TRBJ2-1,TGTGCCATCGATTGGGGGAGAAATAGTGAGCAGTTCTTC,CAIDWGRNSEQFF
TRBV5-6,.,.,TRBJ1-1,TGTGCCAGCAGCTTAGGACAGTATGAAGCTTTCTTT,CASSLGQYEAFF